The present entry profiles one T cell receptor (beta chain) with its context. The antigen is unknown. These data are taken from a study of human T cells and chemical hapten exposure. Study summary: Patch testing was performed with 0.01% DPC on the upper back, with reading at 6 days. Study-wide results and caveats: Expanded TCRs made up significantly more big CDR3 similarity clusters than controls did.

In the authors' workflow: A per-sample median of about 94,000 TCRs was observed, with counts ranging from about 20,000 to 750,000. TCRdb used MiXCR to reprocess the RACE reads, holding one entry per CDR3 protein. Clone size and V and J calls follow TCRdb, not the original study. Of some 350,000 distinct CDR3 sequences in the sample, under 9% were seen once. As for time point: patch test 1, 2 weeks after DPC sensitization. Regarding treatment: therapeutic diphenylcyclopropenone sensitization with weekly scalp DPC. The drawing of blood occurred before each patch test was applied. The V gene's germline CDR1 is MNHEY and CDR2 SVGAGI. The CDR3 has 15 residues. J gave up 4 bases and V 6 bases, and 8 bases lay outside the gene matches.

The V gene is TRBV6-5, the J gene TRBJ1-3, with 8 bases that match TRBD1. This TCR was sampled from a woman in her late teens or twenties with alopecia areata. Some clones in this sample may be carry-over from other donors' samples. The source was whole blood, collected in connection with sensitization to the hapten diphenylcyclopropenone (DPC). CDR3 sequence: CASRSRQGSGNTIYF. DNA for the CDR3: TGTGCCAGCAGATCACGACAGGGGTCAGGAAACACCATATATTTT.